This TCR beta chain was identified in a study of T cells in Graves' hyperthyroidism and ophthalmopathy. Whole-study context: Peripheral blood was drawn at first diagnosis, prior to all treatment.

A Clinical Activity Score of at least 3, a NOSPECS grade of at least 4 and a duration under 3 months were recorded in the ophthalmopathy patients. Trimming pared 5 bases from V and 1 base from J, leaving 11 bases between. CDR3 length: 14 amino acids. In germline, CDR1 is PRHDT, CDR2 FYEKMQ (reference sequence). This clonotype was seen repeatedly, ten times or more. Template material for amplifying TCR beta CDR3 regions consisted of RNA transcripts. With the HTBI primer set, the TCR CDR3 went through a first round of RT-PCR. Via MiXCR, TCRdb re-called the multiplex PCR reads, giving one row per CDR3 protein. The sample carries over 350,000 distinct CDR3 sequences, roughly an eighth recorded once.

Source material: blood. The sequence was obtained from a man over 45 with Graves' ophthalmopathy. This chain connects TRBV13 to TRBJ1-1; possible D gene TRBD1, 6 bases. CDR3 bases: TGTGCCAGCAGCCCAAACAGGGAGAACACTGAAGCTTTCTTT. Translation gives CASSPNRENTEAFF.